The T cell receptor (beta chain) under discussion was sequenced for a study of CD8 T cells in ankylosing spondylitis. Study-level points and caveats: The authors found the disease-linked clones to be CD8+ and relatively rare in peripheral blood. Blood of patients with ankylosing spondylitis appeared to be characterized by a TCR beta motif of several highly homologous variants. Clones tied to disease were said to be significantly enriched in matched ankylosing spondylitis synovial fluid. Before this, some motif variants had been reported in reactive arthritis synovial fluid and blood.

V lost 3 bases, J lost 5 bases, and 18 bases lay in between. Germline values: CDR1 LNHDA, CDR2 SQIVND (reference sequence). The CDR3 has 16 residues. Making use of molecular barcodes, quantitative 5'-RACE generated TCR beta libraries. MiXCR, run by TCRdb on the 5' RACE reads, gives a single entry per CDR3 protein. The sample yields fewer than 500,000 distinct CDR3 sequences, 20% to 25% seen once. Worth noting for this clonotype: The antigen is unknown.

Sequenced material: blood, either unsorted or a sorted T cell fraction (not recorded which). The TCR was taken from a male donor with ankylosing spondylitis. V usage is TRBV19 and J usage is TRBJ2-3; no firm D call. CDR3 amino acids: CASSMELGRYGDTQYF. In nucleotides, the CDR3 is TGTGCCAGTAGTATGGAGCTGGGCAGGTATGGAGATACGCAGTATTTT.